This T cell receptor beta chain was documented in a study of technical replicates of blood from a handful of donors. The CDR3 has 13 residues. The V gene lost 2 bases and the J gene lost 4 bases, with 8 bases spanning the gap. CDR1 is SEHNR and CDR2 is FQNEAQ in the germline V gene (reference sequence). Using immunoSEQ multiplex PCR, the repertoire was profiled, and TCRdb retains in-frame clones only, with some absent. This table has roughly 73,000 clones, 93% appearing once. This chain joins TRBV7-9 and TRBJ2-5, with D perhaps matching TRBD2 (6 bases). The sequenced material came from T cells isolated from PBMCs. The sequence came from a human donor in good health. CDR3 sequence (DNA): TGTGCCAGCAGCTTACCGGGGGTAGAGACCCAGTACTTC. Amino acid sequence: CASSLPGVETQYF. Drawing the rest from reference TRBV7-9 and TRBJ2-5, the complete variable domain is DTGVSQNPRHKITKRGQNVTFRCDPISEHNRLYWYRQTLGQGPEFLTYFQNEAQLEKSRLLSDRFSAERPKGSFSTLEIQRTEQGDSAMYLCASSLPGVETQYFGPGTRLLVL.